The clone carrying this T cell receptor (beta chain) has more than one count but fewer than ten. The entry originates in a study of early T cells in non-severe SARS-CoV-2 infection. The CDR3 is 16 residues long. CDR1 is SGHTA, CDR2 FQGTGA, per germline. V lost 5 bases and J 0 bases, leaving 13 bases between the germline ends. TCRdb reanalysed the 5' RACE reads using MiXCR and keeps one entry per CDR3 protein. The sample gives roughly 30,000 distinct CDR3 sequences, about 6.6% of which show up once; 30% to 35% is in the top ten. This specimen consisted of whole blood, obtained at baseline. This TCR derives from an adult who was a healthcare worker with PCR-confirmed SARS-CoV-2 infection or an uninfected control (not recorded which). The chain joins TRBV7-3 to TRBJ2-2; D is unclear. CDR3 loop: CASSRSSVSNTGELFF. CDR3 sequence (DNA): TGTGCCAGCAGCCGTTCGTCGGTTTCGAACACCGGGGAGCTGTTTTTT.